This TCR beta chain was sequenced for a study of blood T cell repertoires in COVID-19. Across the study: Some COVID-19 samples were acute and others convalescent; all came from the United States, Italy and Spain. The cDNA or gDNA used as material had been derived from T cells, B-cell-depleted T cells, or PBMCs.

Germline assignment: CDR1 SGHRS and CDR2 YFSETQ. The CDR3 contains 15 residues. V was trimmed by 0 bases and J by 6 bases, leaving 15 bases between them. Per the original methods: Using reference gene primer amplification, nucleated cell counts were estimated. TCRdb's table, derived via immunoSEQ multiplex PCR, lists solely in-frame clones and lacks some. V, J and clone size are taken as reported in that table, and D and trimming were inferred from the DNA itself. This table has 150,000 to 200,000 clones, 90% appearing once. Input material: peripheral blood. The V call is TRBV5-1, the J call TRBJ1-2; D possibly corresponds to TRBD1 (5 bases). The clonotype originates from a man aged 60-69 years with active or convalescent COVID-19. CDR3 loop: CASSLADSSNDGYTF. The CDR3 DNA follows: TGCGCCAGCAGCTTGGCCGACAGCTCAAATGATGGCTACACCTTC. Full variable domain (rest looked up from reference TRBV5-1 and TRBJ1-2): KAGVTQTPRYLIKTRGQQVTLSCSPISGHRSVSWYQQTPGQGLQFLFEYFSETQRNKGNFPGRFSGRQFSNSRSEMNVSTLELGDSALYLCASSLADSSNDGYTFGSGTRLTVV.